A single sample is the source of the 24 T cell receptor beta chains below, sequenced in a study of PD-1 blockade in classical Hodgkin lymphoma. Sequencing used immunoSEQ multiplex PCR; TCRdb keeps in-frame clones, though not all of them. The table includes under 80,000 clones, about 85% detected once. Stated time point: cycle 4 day 1 (C4D1), after 6 weeks of nivolumab. Each and every patient relapsed after autologous stem cell transplantation, and patients got differing brentuximab vedotin exposure. This specimen consisted of peripheral blood mononuclear cells (PBMCs), obtained before the fourth cycle of nivolumab. All receptors come from a human donor with classical Hodgkin lymphoma.

This clone turned up a few times. The chain joins TRBV5-1 to TRBJ2-7; TRBD1 might be the D (5 bases). The germline V gene encodes CDR1 SGHRS and CDR2 YFSETQ. Trimming took 5 bases from V and 3 from J, leaving 18 bases between them. The CDR3 totals 15 residues. CDR3 nucleotides: TGCGCCAGCAGGGTTGGTCCAACACAGGTCTACGAGCAGTACTTC. It is translated as CASRVGPTQVYEQYF.

The genes are TRBV5-1 and TRBJ1-2, with a tentative D call TRBD1 (6 bases). The CDR3 covers 14 residues. Germline-derived CDR1 and CDR2 are SGHRS and YFSETQ. Trimming took off 0 bases at V and 2 bases at J, with 8 bases between the two ends. CDR3 protein: CASSLEQGNYGYTF. Here the CDR3 DNA reads TGCGCCAGCAGCTTGGAGCAGGGGAACTATGGCTACACCTTC.

V gene TRBV5-4 combines with J gene TRBJ2-7; D possibly uses TRBD1 or TRBD2 (5 bases each). CDR1 and CDR2 from the germline V gene are SGHNT and YYREEE (reference sequence). This CDR3 spans 13 amino acids. The V and J ends lost 4 bases and 3 bases respectively, with 11 bases between them. The DNA of the CDR3 is TGTGCCAGCAGCCTGGGACGGATCTACGAGCAGTACTTC. The encoded protein is CASSLGRIYEQYF. Filled out from reference TRBV5-4 and TRBJ2-7, the complete variable domain reads ETGVTQSPTHLIKTRGQQVTLRCSSQSGHNTVSWYQQALGQGPQFIFQYYREEENGRGNFPPRFSGLQFPNYSSELNVNALELDDSALYLCASSLGRIYEQYFGPGTRLTVT.

The rearrangement joins TRBV5-1 to TRBJ2-5; TRBD1 or TRBD2 may be the D gene (6 bases each). Germline CDR1 and CDR2: SGHRS and YFSETQ. Deletions cut 0 bases from V and 1 base from J, with 7 bases between. The CDR3 is made up of 14 amino acids. For the CDR3, the DNA is TGCGCCAGCAGCTTGGCGGGGGCCCAAGAGACCCAGTACTTC. This translates into CASSLAGAQETQYF.

The CDR3 sequence is CASSADGSYGYTF. Written as DNA, the CDR3 is TGCGCCAGCAGCGCGGACGGGAGTTATGGCTACACCTTC. The chain carries TRBV5-1 and TRBJ1-2; the D is unclear. Germline-derived CDR1 and CDR2 are SGHRS and YFSETQ. The length of the CDR3 is 13 residues. Between the trimmed V and J ends, which lost 4 bases and 5 bases, there was a span of 12 bases.

V is TRBV5-1 and J is TRBJ2-3; D gene unclear. Germline V CDR1 and CDR2: SGHRS, YFSETQ. The CDR3 extends over 14 amino acids. V shed 1 base and J shed 1 base, with 7 bases lying between them. CDR3 in DNA: TGCGCCAGCAGCTTGATGGACGGCACAGATACGCAGTATTTT. Translating gives CASSLMDGTDTQYF.

The chain uses TRBV15 and TRBJ2-5, with D perhaps TRBD2 (5 bases). TRBJ2-7 explains the end of the DNA better; the J call may be wrong. Germline CDR1 reads LNHNV; CDR2 reads YYDKDF (reference sequence). CDR3 length equals 11 residues. The CDR3 is CATSMEDEQYF. The CDR3 coding sequence is TGTGCCACCAGCATGGAGGACGAGCAGTACTTC.

The rearrangement links TRBV10-2 to TRBJ2-3; D unresolved. Trimming cost V 4 bases and J 4 bases, with 9 bases left between them. This CDR3 has 13 residues. Per the germline V gene, CDR1 is WSHSY and CDR2 is SAAADI. The CDR3 bases are TGCGCCAGCAGTGTAACCGGCCCAGATACGCAGTATTTT. This gives the protein CASSVTGPDTQYF.

The chain joins TRBV5-1 to TRBJ2-7, with D hard to call. This CDR3 comprises 13 residues. With 3 bases removed from V and 1 base from J, the gap between germline ends came to 8 bases. The germline V gene encodes CDR1 SGHRS and CDR2 YFSETQ. The CDR3 DNA reads as TGCGCCAGCAGCTGGGGATTATCCTACGAGCAGTACTTC. As protein: CASSWGLSYEQYF.

The chain joins TRBV6-5 to TRBJ2-7; D is perhaps TRBD1 (5 bases). Germline CDR1 reads MNHEY; CDR2 reads SVGAGI. This CDR3 has 11 amino acids. V was clipped by 7 bases and J by 7 bases, with 11 bases between them. CDR3 in DNA: TGTGCCAGCACAACAGGCGGAGAGCAGTACTTC. Translating it yields CASTTGGEQYF.

The rearrangement uses TRBV4-2 and TRBJ2-5, with 9 bases lining up with TRBD2. CDR1 is LGHNA, CDR2 YNFKEQ, per germline. The length of the CDR3 is 15 residues. The V gene end was trimmed by 0 bases and the J gene end by 5 bases; junction bases not matched to a gene: 4. CDR3 protein: CASSQERGGGETQYF. As DNA, the CDR3 is TGTGCCAGCAGCCAAGAGCGGGGGGGCGGGGAGACCCAGTACTTC.

Comments on this clone: Other DNA sequences in the sample encode the same CDR3. The gene calls are TRBV5-1 and TRBJ2-6; D remains ambiguous. Per the germline V gene, CDR1 is SGHRS and CDR2 is YFSETQ. V was cut by 0 bases and J by 0 bases, with 4 bases left in between. CDR3 size: 15 residues. The CDR3 here is CASSLGGSGANVLTF. The CDR3 DNA reads TGCGCCAGCAGCTTGGGTGGCTCTGGGGCCAACGTCCTGACTTTC.

V usage is TRBV7-9 and J usage is TRBJ2-7; possible D gene TRBD1, 6 bases. The V end lost 6 bases, the J end lost 2 bases, and 14 bases lay between the germline ends. Per germline, CDR1 SEHNR and CDR2 FQNEAQ (reference sequence). The CDR3 loop spans 14 amino acids. The CDR3 DNA is TGTGCCAGCAGACCCCCCGACAGGACCTACGAGCAGTACTTC. Translation: CASRPPDRTYEQYF.

The rearrangement links TRBV9 to TRBJ2-5, with D possibly being TRBD2 (6 bases). Germline V gives CDR1 SGDLS, CDR2 YYNGEE. CDR3 length equals 15 residues. The V gene lost 0 bases and the J gene lost 4 bases, with 13 bases spanning the gap. The CDR3 protein is CASSVAGSGGETQYF. CDR3 DNA: TGTGCCAGCAGCGTAGCTGGTAGCGGTGGAGAGACCCAGTACTTC.

This clone was counted a single time. The chain carries TRBV6-6 and TRBJ2-1; the D gene is possibly TRBD1 (6 bases). Trimming removed 4 bases from V and 10 bases from J, with 17 bases in between. The CDR3 covers 14 residues. Germline V gives CDR1 MNHNY, CDR2 SVGAGI (reference sequence). CDR3 amino acids: CASSSGANSWEQFF. DNA of the CDR3: TGTGCCAGCAGTTCAGGGGCCAACTCATGGGAGCAGTTCTTC.

This clone was recorded only once. The chain couples TRBV7-9 to TRBJ2-5, with D tentatively TRBD1 (5 bases). The CDR3 spans 13 residues. The V gene's germline CDR1 is SEHNR and CDR2 FQNEAQ (reference sequence). V was cut by 2 bases and J by 5 bases, with 9 bases left in between. The CDR3 region has the DNA TGTGCCAGCAGCTTATCAGGGTGGGAGACCCAGTACTTC. Translated: CASSLSGWETQYF. The whole variable domain, filled in from reference TRBV7-9 and TRBJ2-5, reads DTGVSQNPRHKITKRGQNVTFRCDPISEHNRLYWYRQTLGQGPEFLTYFQNEAQLEKSRLLSDRFSAERPKGSFSTLEIQRTEQGDSAMYLCASSLSGWETQYFGPGTRLLVL.

This chain uses TRBV7-9 with TRBJ1-4; D not resolved. Germline V gene lookup returns CDR1 SEHNR and CDR2 FQNEAQ (reference sequence). CDR3 length: 13 amino acids. V lost 3 bases and J lost 8, with 10 bases in between. In DNA form, the CDR3 reads TGTGCCAGCAGCTTTGAGGGTGCGGAAAAACTGTTTTTT. This gives the protein CASSFEGAEKLFF.

As regards this clone: Lacking the conserved final phenylalanine or tryptophan, this CDR3 likely reflects a read error. The chain uses TRBV5-1 and TRBJ1-1; D is unclear. The CDR3 is 16 residues long. Germline CDR1 SGHRS, CDR2 YFSETQ. The CDR3 here is CASSLDPWTLNTEAFL. The CDR3 DNA reads as TGCGCCAGCAGTTTGGACCCCTGGACCCTAAACACTGAAGCTTTCCTT.

This clone was counted once. The genes are TRBV9 and TRBJ2-6; D ambiguous. With 0 bases removed from V and 3 bases from J, the gap between germline ends came to 7 bases. Germline CDR1 and CDR2: SGDLS and YYNGEE. The CDR3 length is 15 residues. The CDR3 region is CASSVVSSGANVLTF. The CDR3 DNA reads as TGTGCCAGCAGCGTAGTATCTAGTGGGGCCAACGTCCTGACTTTC.

This chain connects TRBV6-1 to TRBJ1-1; D gene uncertain. From germline, CDR1 is MNHNS and CDR2 SASEGT. The CDR3 sequence is 14 residues long. V shed 6 bases and J shed 3 bases, with 14 bases lying between them. Here the CDR3 reads CASSDIRWDTEAFF. The CDR3 nucleotides are TGTGCCAGCAGCGACATCCGGTGGGACACTGAAGCTTTCTTT.

V and J are TRBV5-1 and TRBJ2-7; 9 bases match TRBD1. V lost 3 bases and J lost 6; bases outside the gene matches: 7. Germline values: CDR1 SGHRS, CDR2 YFSETQ. CDR3 size: 14 residues. CDR3 bases: TGCGCCAGCAGCTACGGGACAGGGAAAGGCGAGCAGTACTTC. Protein: CASSYGTGKGEQYF.

V usage is TRBV7-2 and J usage is TRBJ2-7; 9 bases map to TRBD1. Germline CDR1 is SGHTA and CDR2 is FQGNSA. V gave up 6 bases and J gave up 1 base; unmatched junction bases: 4. The CDR3 loop spans 14 amino acids. The CDR3 region has the DNA TGTGCCAGCAGTGCGACAGGGGGTTCCTACGAGCAGTACTTC. This gives the protein CASSATGGSYEQYF.

The rearrangement links TRBV7-9 to TRBJ2-1; 7 nucleotides align to TRBD2. The CDR3 length is 14 residues. Germline assignment: CDR1 SEHNR and CDR2 FQNEAQ (reference sequence). Trimming cost V 10 bases and J 7 bases; bases outside gene matches: 13. The CDR3 DNA reads TGTGCCACCTCGTTCTCCGGGACTAATAATGAGCAGTTCTTC. This sequence encodes CATSFSGTNNEQFF.

The rearrangement links TRBV9 to TRBJ1-2; 10 bases align to TRBD1. The CDR3 covers 15 residues. Trimming took 1 base from V and 7 from J; bases not matched to a gene: 7. CDR1 and CDR2 (germline): SGDLS, YYNGEE. The CDR3 region is CASSVRQGADFGYTF. The CDR3 nucleotides are TGTGCCAGCAGCGTACGACAGGGGGCAGATTTTGGCTACACCTTC.